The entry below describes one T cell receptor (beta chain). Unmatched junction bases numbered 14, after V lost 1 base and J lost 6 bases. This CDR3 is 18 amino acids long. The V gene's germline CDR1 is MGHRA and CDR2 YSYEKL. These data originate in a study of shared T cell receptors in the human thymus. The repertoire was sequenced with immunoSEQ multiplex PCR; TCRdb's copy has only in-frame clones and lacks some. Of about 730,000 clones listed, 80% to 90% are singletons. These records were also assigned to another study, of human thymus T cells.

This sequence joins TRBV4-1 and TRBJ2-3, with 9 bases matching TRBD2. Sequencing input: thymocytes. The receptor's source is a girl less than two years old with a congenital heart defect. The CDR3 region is CASSQATNHSGGGDTQYF. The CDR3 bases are TGCGCCAGCAGCCAAGCTACAAACCATAGCGGGGGCGGGGATACGCAGTATTTT.